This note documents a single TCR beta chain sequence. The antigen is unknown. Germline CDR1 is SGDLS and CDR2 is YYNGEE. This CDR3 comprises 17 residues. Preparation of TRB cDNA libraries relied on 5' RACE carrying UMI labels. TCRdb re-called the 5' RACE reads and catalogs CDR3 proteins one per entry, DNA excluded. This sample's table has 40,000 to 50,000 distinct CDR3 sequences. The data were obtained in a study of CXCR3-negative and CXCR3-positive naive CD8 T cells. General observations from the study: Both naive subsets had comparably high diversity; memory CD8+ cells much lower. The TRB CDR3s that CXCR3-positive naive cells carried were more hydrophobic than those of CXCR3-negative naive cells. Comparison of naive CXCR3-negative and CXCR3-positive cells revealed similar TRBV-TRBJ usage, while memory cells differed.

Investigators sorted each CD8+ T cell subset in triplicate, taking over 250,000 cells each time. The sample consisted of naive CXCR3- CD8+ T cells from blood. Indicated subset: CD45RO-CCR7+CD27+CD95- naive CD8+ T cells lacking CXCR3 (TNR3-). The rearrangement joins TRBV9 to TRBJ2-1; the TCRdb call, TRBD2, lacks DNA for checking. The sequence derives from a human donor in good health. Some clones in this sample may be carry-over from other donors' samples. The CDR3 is CASSVEGLLAGTSEQFF.